Detailed here is one TCR beta chain. This sample is part of a study of T cells in Graves' hyperthyroidism and ophthalmopathy. The CDR3 regions of TCR beta were amplified from RNA transcripts. First-round RT-PCR of the TCR CDR3 relied on the HTBI primer set. TCRdb ran MiXCR on the multiplex PCR reads and lists one entry per CDR3 protein. The sample lists 370,000 or so distinct CDR3 sequences; approximately 14% were seen once. The CDR3 loop spans 16 amino acids. V trimming: 5 bases; J trimming: 4 bases; junction bases outside the gene matches: 8. In germline, CDR1 is SGHVS, CDR2 FNYEAQ. The chain uses TRBV7-6 and TRBJ2-2; 9 bases are a match to TRBD1. This TCR was recovered from a woman aged 18-29 years with Graves' hyperthyroidism that later progressed to Graves' ophthalmopathy. The sequencing input was blood. CDR3 coding DNA: TGTGCCAGCAGCATACCGACAGGGGGAGTCACCGGGGAGCTGTTTTTT. Amino acid sequence: CASSIPTGGVTGELFF. Using reference TRBV7-6 and TRBJ2-2 for the parts outside the CDR3, the full variable domain is GAGVSQSPRYKVTKRGQDVALRCDPISGHVSLYWYRQALGQGPEFLTYFNYEAQQDKSGLPNDRFSAERPEGSISTLTIQRTEQRDSAMYRCASSIPTGGVTGELFFGEGSRLTVL.